Sequencing of this T cell receptor (beta chain) was carried out in a study of blood T cells in healthy people across ages (dated by TCRdb to the mid-2010s). As for the study more broadly: Template switching captured roughly one uniquely barcoded TCR beta cDNA molecule per two T cells in model experiments. Using deep sequencing normalized with unique cDNA molecular identifiers, the study measured how TCR beta repertoire diversity changes with age. Using the same blood draw, the study looked at two additional independent replicas of 1 million unique cDNA reads for two donors, one aged 18 to 30 and the other aged 80 or older. To avoid experimental bias, donors of different ages were spread randomly across the sequencing lanes. The donors were divided into four age groups: young (average around 16 years), middle-aged (approximately 42), aged (roughly 60) and long-lived (around 80). Findings and caveats that apply to the study as a whole: A strong correlation was found between observed TCR beta diversity and the percentage of naive T cells measured by flow cytometry. Compared with the aged group, more naive CD4+ T cells, fewer expanded clones and increased TCR diversity were shown by the long-lived group, suggesting age selection. The CMV infection status of donors was not known, potentially confounding age-related changes in expanded clonotypes. Estimates of total diversity from one million sequenced T cells were regarded as lower bounds and underestimates. Bulk unsorted PBMC profiling prevented conclusive comparison of naive and antigen-experienced compartments. Observed TCR beta diversity per million T cells fell roughly linearly with age, and a significant reduction was already apparent by age roughly 41.

The donors were some 39 Caucasian individuals from Russia, aged roughly 6 to 95 years, who were systemically healthy. Roughly 10 milliliters of peripheral blood were drawn from each donor into EDTA-treated Vacutainer tubes. Ficoll-Paque density-gradient centrifugation was used to isolate PBMCs, with at least 7 million obtained per sample. Trizol reagent was used to extract total RNA from PBMCs, with at least 6 micrograms per sample. Naive CD45RAhigh/CD27high T cell percentages were measured by flow cytometry on a PBMC aliquot from every donor. In the case of this clonotype: No antigen is known for it. At one end, the junction sequence differs from germline, possibly due to a read error.

Libraries were made using 5' RACE. The second PCR ran for about 6 to 11 cycles and used a J-beta primer mix along with a sample-barcoded 5' primer. Each TCR beta cDNA molecule received a unique molecular identifier from a template-switch 5' adaptor carrying 12 random nucleotides. Each sample yielded at least 2.5 million CDR3-containing paired-end reads. The Mint cDNA synthesis kit, primed by a TRBC-specific oligonucleotide, was used to synthesize first-strand cDNA from all RNA. All cDNA was treated with uracil-DNA glycosylase and then went through a first 18-cycle PCR with the universal primers M1SS and BC2_uni_R. As for how the authors treated the data: Normalization of each sample was performed by random selection of 1 million high-quality reads, each carrying a distinct molecular identifier. Reads with shared molecular identifiers were discarded instead of being binned into consensus sequences. MiTCR, run with a Q25 quality threshold and the strictest error-elimination algorithm, handled CDR3 identification, clonotype clustering and error correction. A nonparametric unseen species model with Euler transformation was used to estimate lower-bound total TCR beta diversity. TCRdb itself trimmed the public reads at Q25 with fastp, ran MiXCR and retained productive beta chains. All rows with the same CDR3 protein become a single entry with the most common DNA and genes. TCRdb, rather than the study authors, made the V and J calls. Recorded for this sample are approximately 2,000,000 distinct CDR3 sequences; about two fifths of them occurred a single time. The top ten constitute 23% of the sample.

CDR3 length: 12 amino acids, cysteine to phenylalanine. Only the CDR3 portion is preserved as DNA: 36 bases, with reading frame beginning at the first base. Recombination connected TRBV12-3 or TRBV12-4 to TRBJ2-1, with the D gene too uncertain to name. Sequencing was carried out using blood. This clonotype was obtained from a human donor in good health. The DNA sequence reads TGTACCAGCACTTTCGACGCATATGAGCAGTTCTTC. Its protein product is CTSTFDAYEQFF.